The 8 T cell receptor beta chains given below trace back to one sample, sequenced in a study of tumor-infiltrating lymphocytes in oesophageal squamous cell carcinoma. TCRdb reprocessed the PCR reads via MiXCR and lists one record per CDR3 protein. The data contain about 21,000 distinct CDR3 sequences, roughly 36% of them singletons. Material: esophageal tumor tissue. The receptor set was obtained from a male donor with esophageal squamous cell carcinoma.

This clonotype has a single count. The chain links TRBV7-6 to TRBJ2-7; 9 nucleotides line up with TRBD2. The better agreement between TRBJ2-4 and the DNA end casts doubt on the J call. The V gene's germline CDR1 is SGHVS and CDR2 FNYEAQ. The CDR3 runs to 12 residues. The CDR3 sequence: CAIAGDKNIQYF. The DNA for the CDR3 is TGTGCTATAGCGGGGGACAAAAACATTCAGTACTTC.

This clonotype was seen a handful of times. The chain combines TRBV7-9 with TRBJ2-3; TRBD2 matches at 14 bases. Per the germline V gene, CDR1 is SEHNR and CDR2 is FQNEAQ (reference sequence). V shed 4 bases and J 6 bases; nucleotides not matched to a gene: 3. The CDR3 is 15 amino acids. This chain's CDR3 is CASSYRTSGRDTQYF. In DNA, the CDR3 is TGTGCCAGCAGCTACCGGACTAGCGGGAGGGATACGCAGTATTTT.

By frequency in the sample, this clonotype is large (0.1 to 1%). This chain connects TRBV7-9 to TRBJ2-5, with 9 bases matching TRBD1. This CDR3 spans 14 amino acids. Germline V gene lookup returns CDR1 SEHNR and CDR2 FQNEAQ (reference sequence). Trimming at V came to 4 bases and at J to 5 bases, leaving 5 bases not matched to a gene. DNA of the CDR3: TGTGCCAGCAGCTCGGGACAGGGTTACGAGACCCAGTACTTC. Translating gives CASSSGQGYETQYF.

This clonotype showed up just a few times. The chain uses TRBV27 and TRBJ1-5; 12 nucleotides align to TRBD1. The CDR3 is made up of 15 amino acids. Trimming cost V 6 bases and J 5 bases; bases outside gene matches: 5. Germline values: CDR1 MNHEY, CDR2 SMNVEV (reference sequence). This CDR3 is CASRGQGARYQPQHF. Written as DNA, the CDR3 is TGTGCCAGCAGGGGACAGGGGGCCAGATATCAGCCCCAGCATTTT.

The chain has TRBV30 and TRBJ1-5; no clear D. Germline CDR1 GTSNPN, CDR2 SVGIG (reference sequence). The CDR3 runs to 13 residues. The V end was cut by 0 bases, the J end by 4 bases, with 7 bases between. The CDR3 nucleotides are TGTGCCTGGAGTGTAGGCGGAAATCAGCCCCAGCATTTT. Protein product: CAWSVGGNQPQHF.

This clonotype is termed medium-sized (0.01 to 0.1%). V usage is TRBV28 and J usage is TRBJ2-3; 7 bases match TRBD1. The V and J ends lost 6 bases and 0 bases, in that order; junction bases with no gene match: 6. This CDR3 has 15 residues. The V gene's germline CDR1 is MDHEN and CDR2 SYDVKM. CDR3 bases: TGTGCCAGCAGGACGACAGGGCCTAGCACAGATACGCAGTATTTT. Translated, it gives CASRTTGPSTDTQYF.

The rearrangement joins TRBV19 to TRBJ2-7; tentative D call: TRBD1 (6 bases). The J call may be incorrect, as the DNA end agrees better with TRBJ2-1. The germline CDR1 and CDR2 sequences are LNHDA and SQIVND (reference sequence). This CDR3 is built from 16 residues. Here the CDR3 DNA reads TGTGCCAGTAGGCGACAGGCCGGGATGGGGGATTACGAGCAGTTCTTC. This translates into CASRRQAGMGDYEQFF.

This clonotype came up many times. The chain recombines TRBV9 with TRBJ2-5; tentatively, D is TRBD2 (7 bases). The CDR3 is made up of 16 amino acids. Trimming pared 4 bases from V and 5 bases from J, leaving 21 bases between. CDR1 is SGDLS, CDR2 YYNGEE, per germline. The CDR3 spells CASSSQGGGFQETQYF. CDR3 coding DNA: TGTGCCAGCAGCTCCCAAGGGGGGGGTTTTCAGGAGACCCAGTACTTC.